This T cell receptor beta chain is drawn from a study of blood T cell repertoires in COVID-19. Trimming pared 2 bases from V and 0 bases from J, leaving 16 bases between. Germline assignment: CDR1 KGHDR and CDR2 SFDVKD. The CDR3 runs to 18 residues. Per the original methods: Counts of nucleated cells, estimated from reference gene primer amplification, were obtained. Profiled with immunoSEQ multiplex PCR; TCRdb holds only in-frame clones, not every one. The DNA gave D and trimming, while V, J and clone size come from that table. This table has over 150,000 clones, around 82% appearing once. The V and J genes are TRBV24-1 and TRBJ2-1; D is perhaps TRBD2 (5 bases). The source is a man older than 75 with COVID-19, enrolled during active disease. The sequencing input was peripheral blood. The CDR3: CATSDSLSGYSSYNEQFF. CDR3 sequence (DNA): TGTGCCACCAGTGATTCCCTCTCGGGGTATAGCTCCTACAATGAGCAGTTCTTC.